These 15 T cell receptor beta chains came from one sample sequenced in a study of cytomegalovirus exposure and HLA in healthy donors. PCR used 60 Vbeta primers and 13 Jbeta primers. This table comes from immunoSEQ multiplex PCR, and its TCRdb copy is limited to in-frame clones, with some not included. The repertoire table contains roughly 78,000 clones. The material sequenced was PBMCs. The receptor source for this set is a man between 35 and 55 years old in good health and CMV-seronegative.

The chain is built from TRBV5-8 and TRBJ1-2, with 8 bases fitting TRBD1. Trimming took 6 bases from V and 4 from J; bases not matched to a gene: 8. CDR3 length: 14 amino acids. Germline V gives CDR1 SGHTS, CDR2 YDEGEE. In DNA, the CDR3 is TGTGCCAGCAAAGACAGGGGACCCATCTATGGCTACACCTTC. It codes for CASKDRGPIYGYTF.

The genes are TRBV15 and TRBJ2-1; D is possibly TRBD2 (5 bases). V dropped 6 bases and J dropped 4 bases, with 7 bases sitting between them. The CDR3 length is 12 residues. CDR1 is LNHNV and CDR2 is YYDKDF in the germline V gene (reference sequence). CDR3 sequence: CATSEGYNEQFF. The DNA of the CDR3 is TGTGCCACCAGTGAGGGTTACAATGAGCAGTTCTTC.

The chain couples TRBV6-5 to TRBJ1-1; TRBD1 matches at 9 bases. The CDR3 totals 15 residues. Germline assignment: CDR1 MNHEY and CDR2 SVGAGI. V trimming: 6 bases; J trimming: 5 bases; junction bases outside the gene matches: 10. CDR3 coding DNA: TGTGCCAGCAGCATGGGCCGGGACAGGGAAACTGAAGCTTTCTTT. Residues: CASSMGRDRETEAFF.

The chain uses TRBV30 and TRBJ2-5, with 7 bases lining up with TRBD1. The CDR3 consists of 13 residues. The V gene end was trimmed by 2 bases and the J gene end by 1 base; junction bases not matched to a gene: 1. Germline assignment: CDR1 GTSNPN and CDR2 SVGIG (reference sequence). The DNA of the CDR3 is TGTGCCTGGAGTAGGGGGCTCCAAGAGACCCAGTACTTC. It encodes CAWSRGLQETQYF.

This chain links TRBV6-1 with TRBJ1-3; D may be TRBD1 (6 bases). The V gene lost 7 bases and the J gene lost 4 bases, with 14 bases spanning the gap. Germline CDR1 reads MNHNS; CDR2 reads SASEGT. This CDR3 region has 14 residues. Here the CDR3 DNA reads TGTGCCAGCACTTTGGGGCAGGGGGGAAACACCATATATTTT. Its translation is CASTLGQGGNTIYF.

The V gene is TRBV4-1, the J gene TRBJ1-3; perhaps TRBD1 as D (5 bases). The CDR3 has 18 residues. V lost 0 bases and J lost 1, with 16 bases in between. Germline assignment: CDR1 MGHRA and CDR2 YSYEKL. The CDR3 protein is CASSQDGSMTASGNTIYF. Here the CDR3 DNA reads TGCGCCAGCAGCCAAGATGGTTCCATGACAGCTTCTGGAAACACCATATATTTT.

CDR3 nucleotides: TGTGCCAGCAGCCCCCGACTAGCGGGAGATGAGCAGTTCTTC. Amino acid sequence: CASSPRLAGDEQFF. The rearrangement joins TRBV11-2 to TRBJ2-1, with 12 bases identical to TRBD2. The V segment lost 5 bases and the J segment 8 bases; nucleotides outside the gene matches: 4. Germline V lookup: CDR1 SGHAT, CDR2 FQNNGV. CDR3 length: 14 amino acids.

The chain has TRBV19 and TRBJ1-1, with D unresolved. CDR1 and CDR2 (germline): LNHDA, SQIVND (reference sequence). V gave up 2 bases and J gave up 11 bases, with 18 bases separating them. The CDR3 has 14 amino acids. The CDR3: CASSIRGRSSDAFF. The CDR3 coding sequence is TGTGCCAGTAGTATACGCGGGCGGAGTTCGGACGCTTTCTTT.

This sequence joins TRBV28 and TRBJ2-7; D not resolved. Trimming left V 8 bases short and J 2 bases short, with 13 bases between. CDR1 is MDHEN, CDR2 SYDVKM, per germline. The CDR3 sequence is 13 residues long. The CDR3 region has the DNA TGTGCCAGCCTCCCCGGTATGACCTACGAGCAGTACTTC. Residues: CASLPGMTYEQYF.

This sequence joins TRBV7-9 and TRBJ2-5; D is perhaps TRBD2 (6 bases). CDR1 and CDR2 (germline): SEHNR, FQNEAQ (reference sequence). The CDR3 is 15 amino acids. The germline V and J ends were trimmed by 6 bases and 1 base, with 15 bases remaining between them. CDR3 in amino acids: CASRPTRLGQETQYF. The CDR3 DNA follows: TGTGCCAGCAGACCTACCAGACTAGGCCAAGAGACCCAGTACTTC.

V gene TRBV10-1 combines with J gene TRBJ2-5, with 8 bases fitting TRBD1. The CDR3 is made up of 16 amino acids. Germline CDR1 WNHNN, CDR2 SYGVQD (reference sequence). With 0 bases clipped from V and 4 bases from J, the junction kept 7 bases outside the gene matches. CDR3 amino acids: CASSESRGQDRETQYF. The CDR3 coding sequence is TGCGCCAGCAGTGAGTCCCGGGGACAGGATCGAGAGACCCAGTACTTC.

This chain connects TRBV27 to TRBJ1-4; unclear D gene. Germline V gene sequence: CDR1 MNHEY, CDR2 SMNVEV (reference sequence). The CDR3 is 16 amino acids. V was cut by 0 bases and J by 7 bases, with 15 bases left in between. The chain's CDR3 is CASSLSTGYDSEKLFF. CDR3 nucleotides: TGTGCCAGCAGTTTATCGACCGGGTACGATAGTGAAAAACTGTTTTTT.

The V and J genes are TRBV7-9 and TRBJ2-1; 11 bases fit TRBD1. V lost 1 base to trimming and J lost 4 bases; unmatched junction nucleotides: 3. The CDR3 is 16 residues long. CDR1 is SEHNR and CDR2 is FQNEAQ in the germline V gene (reference sequence). CDR3 residues: CASSLVGTGGYNEQFF. CDR3 bases: TGTGCCAGCAGCTTAGTGGGGACAGGGGGATACAATGAGCAGTTCTTC.

The gene calls are TRBV5-1 and TRBJ1-6; weak D call: TRBD1 (6 bases). The germline V gene has CDR1 SGHRS and CDR2 YFSETQ. The CDR3 covers 16 residues. V was shortened by 0 bases and J by 7 bases, with 14 bases between the two germline ends. Here the CDR3 DNA reads TGCGCCAGCAGCTTGGGCGTGGGGGGGCGGAATTCACCCCTCCACTTT. This codes for CASSLGVGGRNSPLHF.

The chain carries TRBV28 and TRBJ2-3; TRBD2 aligns across 12 bases. The CDR3 has 17 residues. CDR1 MDHEN and CDR2 SYDVKM come from the germline V gene. V shed 3 bases and J 8 bases; nucleotides not matched to a gene: 12. The chain's CDR3 is CASSLWTSGIGGVTQYF. The CDR3 DNA is TGTGCCAGCAGTTTGTGGACTAGCGGGATTGGGGGGGTTACGCAGTATTTT. Drawing the rest from reference TRBV28 and TRBJ2-3, the complete variable domain is DVKVTQSSRYLVKRTGEKVFLECVQDMDHENMFWYRQDPGLGLRLIYFSYDVKMKEKGDIPEGYSVSREKKERFSLILESASTNQTSMYLCASSLWTSGIGGVTQYFGPGTRLTVL.